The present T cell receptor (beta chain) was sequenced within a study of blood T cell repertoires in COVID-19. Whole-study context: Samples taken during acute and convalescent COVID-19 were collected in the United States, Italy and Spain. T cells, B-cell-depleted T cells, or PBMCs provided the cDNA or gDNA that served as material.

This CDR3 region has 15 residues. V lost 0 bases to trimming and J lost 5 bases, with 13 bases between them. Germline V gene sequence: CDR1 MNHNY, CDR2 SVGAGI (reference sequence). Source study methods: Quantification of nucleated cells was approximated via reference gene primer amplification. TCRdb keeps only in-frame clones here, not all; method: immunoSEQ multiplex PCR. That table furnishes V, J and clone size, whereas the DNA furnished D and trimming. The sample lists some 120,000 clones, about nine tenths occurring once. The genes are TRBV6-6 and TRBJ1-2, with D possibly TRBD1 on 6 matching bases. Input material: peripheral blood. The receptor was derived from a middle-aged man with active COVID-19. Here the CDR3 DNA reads TGTGCCAGCAGTTACTCGGATAAAGGGGGTTATGGCTACACCTTC. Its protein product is CASSYSDKGGYGYTF.